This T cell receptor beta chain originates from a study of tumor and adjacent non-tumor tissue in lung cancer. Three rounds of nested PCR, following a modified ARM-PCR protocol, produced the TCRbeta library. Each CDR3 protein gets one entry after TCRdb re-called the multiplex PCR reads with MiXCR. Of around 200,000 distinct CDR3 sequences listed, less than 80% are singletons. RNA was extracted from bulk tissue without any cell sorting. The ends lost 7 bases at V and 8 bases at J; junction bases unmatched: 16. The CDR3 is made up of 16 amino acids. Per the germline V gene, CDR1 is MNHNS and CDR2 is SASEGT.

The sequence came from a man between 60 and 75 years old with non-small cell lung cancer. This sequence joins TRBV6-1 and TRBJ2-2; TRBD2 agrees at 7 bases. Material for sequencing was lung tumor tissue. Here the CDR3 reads CASNGLVSSGEGELFF. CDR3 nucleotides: TGTGCCAGCAACGGACTGGTGTCTAGCGGCGAGGGGGAGCTGTTTTTT.